This TCR beta chain was documented in a study of cytomegalovirus exposure and HLA in healthy donors. This PCR relied on a set of 60 Vbeta primers and 13 Jbeta primers. Profiling relied on immunoSEQ multiplex PCR, and the TCRdb table lists in-frame clones only, not all of them. The sample comprises more than 100,000 clones, roughly 80% of which are singletons, and 30% rests with the top ten. The germline V gene encodes CDR1 LGHNA and CDR2 YNFKEQ. This CDR3 has 14 amino acids. With 6 bases removed from V and 0 bases from J, the gap between germline ends came to 11 bases. Sequenced input: PBMCs. This rearrangement joins TRBV4-2 to TRBJ1-1; a weak D match, TRBD1 (6 bases). The receptor was derived from a man aged 55 to 70 in good health and CMV-seropositive. The CDR3 spells CASRKTGLNTEAFF. The CDR3 DNA sequence: TGTGCCAGCAGAAAAACAGGGCTGAACACTGAAGCTTTCTTT.